The T cell receptor beta chain under discussion was sequenced for a study of blood T cells in healthy people across ages. Study-wide background: About one barcoded beta molecule per two T cells was the capture yield of template switching.

Note on this clonotype: The target antigen is unknown.

The donors, aged about 6 to 100, were healthy Caucasians from Russia. Looked up from germline, CDR1 is KGHDR and CDR2 is SFDVKD. The CDR3 consists of 8 residues. Regarding the study as a whole: Estimated diversity across one million T cells was deemed an underestimate. Versus aged donors, long-lived donors had higher diversity and more naive CD4+ cells.

Combining a sample-barcoded 5' primer with a J-beta primer mix, a second PCR ran for 7 to 11 cycles. Each CDR3 protein gets one entry after TCRdb re-called the 5' RACE reads with MiXCR. The sample records over a million distinct CDR3 sequences, 40% to 50% being singletons. The sequencing sample was made of blood. The sequence was collected from a woman under 30 in good health. The chain has TRBV24-1 and TRBJ2-1; D gene ambiguous. Matching the DNA end better, TRBJ2-7 makes the J call doubtful. The CDR3 here is CATNEQYF. As DNA, the CDR3 is TGTGCCACTAATGAGCAGTACTTC.